This T cell receptor (beta chain) was obtained from a study of beta chain features in type 1 diabetes. About the research overall: All of the samples together had around 110,000,000 sorted cells examined. General observations from the study: The naive, central memory and Treg TCRB repertoires of patients appeared to be more similar to one another than those of healthy donors. Type 1 diabetes patients had moderately but significantly shorter TCRB CDR3s in all four CD4+ subsets.

Every isolated RNA sample was fully reverse transcribed, so sequencing captured expressed TCRB transcripts. Clones were read by immunoSEQ multiplex PCR, and TCRdb kept only the in-frame ones, dropping some. Among about 240,000 clones, roughly 13% were seen once, and the ten largest hold roughly 0.019%. This clone was recorded a few times. Its target is not known. V was clipped by 4 bases and J by 4 bases; unmatched bases: 7. This CDR3 comprises 16 residues. CDR1 and CDR2 from the germline V gene are SGHTA and FQGNSA. The rearrangement links TRBV7-2 to TRBJ2-5, with TRBD2 identical over 12 bases. Material for sequencing was naive CD4+ T cells from blood. This receptor was obtained from a man in his thirties or forties with type 1 diabetes. The CDR3 here is CASSSRLAGDGETQYF. The CDR3 coding sequence is TGTGCCAGCAGCTCCCGACTAGCGGGAGACGGAGAGACCCAGTACTTC.